The 14 T cell receptor beta chains below all came from one sample that was sequenced in a study of T cells in Graves' hyperthyroidism and ophthalmopathy. The CDR3 regions of TCR beta were amplified from RNA transcripts. First-round RT-PCR of the TCR CDR3 relied on the HTBI primer set. Via MiXCR, TCRdb re-called the multiplex PCR reads, giving one row per CDR3 protein. This sample has about 410,000 distinct CDR3 sequences, with about 14% found just once. Specimen: blood. The receptors were sampled from a woman aged 30 to 39 with Graves' ophthalmopathy.

In this sample, this clonotype turned up many times. This rearrangement joins TRBV7-9 to TRBJ2-3; TRBD2 agrees at 11 bases. Trimming took 1 base from V and 10 from J; bases not matched to a gene: 10. Germline lookup yields CDR1 SEHNR and CDR2 FQNEAQ (reference sequence). The CDR3 has 16 residues. CDR3 amino acids: CASSLGGTSGTGSQYF. The CDR3 DNA sequence: TGTGCCAGCAGCTTAGGTGGGACTAGCGGCACCGGTTCGCAGTATTTT.

This clonotype showed up many times. V is TRBV9 and J is TRBJ2-1; TRBD2 agrees at 11 bases. J was trimmed by 7 bases and V by 0 bases; bases with no gene match: 9. From germline, CDR1 is SGDLS and CDR2 YYNGEE. This CDR3 has 17 residues. CDR3 nucleotide sequence: TGTGCCAGCAGCGTAGATTTAGCGGGGGGGATTAGGAATGAGCAGTTCTTC. Protein product: CASSVDLAGGIRNEQFF.

This clonotype was detected ten times or more. The V call is TRBV3-1, the J call TRBJ2-1; D call uncertain. Trimming shortened V by 0 bases and J by 0 bases, and 6 bases separated the two germline ends. The CDR3 extends over 15 amino acids. Germline V gene lookup returns CDR1 LGHDT and CDR2 YNNKEL (reference sequence). CDR3 sequence (DNA): TGTGCCAGCAGCCAAGAAAGGACCTCCTACAATGAGCAGTTCTTC. Its translation: CASSQERTSYNEQFF.

CDR3 in amino acids: CASSPEPGQGLYEQYF. The CDR3 bases are TGCGCCAGCAGCCCAGAACCGGGACAGGGCCTCTACGAGCAGTACTTC. The rearrangement links TRBV5-1 to TRBJ2-7, with 9 bases fitting TRBD1. Trimming cost V 4 bases and J 3 bases; bases outside gene matches: 11. Looked up from germline, CDR1 is SGHRS and CDR2 is YFSETQ. The CDR3 sequence is 16 residues long.

This clonotype was observed at least ten times. The chain carries TRBV5-8 and TRBJ2-3; TRBD1 agrees at 7 bases. CDR3 length equals 12 residues. The V gene's germline CDR1 is SGHTS and CDR2 YDEGEE. J gave up 7 bases and V 6 bases, and 5 bases lay outside the gene matches. CDR3 nucleotide sequence: TGTGCCAGCAAGCACAGGGGAAATACGCAGTATTTT. Protein sequence: CASKHRGNTQYF.

This clonotype was detected ten times or more. This rearrangement joins TRBV7-3 to TRBJ2-5; D is ambiguous. The CDR3 has 15 amino acids. CDR1 and CDR2 from the germline V gene are SGHTA and FQGTGA. Trimming shortened V by 2 bases and J by 2 bases, and 12 bases separated the two germline ends. CDR3 in amino acids: CASSLLGSRQETQYF. The CDR3 bases are TGTGCCAGCAGCTTACTGGGCAGCAGGCAAGAGACCCAGTACTTC.

This clonotype appeared many times. This sequence joins TRBV20-1 and TRBJ2-5; D is unresolved. The germline gives CDR1 DFQATT, CDR2 SNEGSKA (reference sequence). The V gene lost 1 base and the J gene lost 5 bases, with 8 bases spanning the gap. The CDR3 spans 12 residues. CDR3 DNA: TGCAGTGCTAGAGGGACGTGGGAGACCCAGTACTTC. Translating gives CSARGTWETQYF.

This clonotype was seen at least ten times. This chain connects TRBV28 to TRBJ2-5; TRBD1 might be the D (6 bases). V lost 4 bases, J lost 13 bases, and 19 bases lay in between. The CDR3 covers 13 residues. Germline CDR1 MDHEN, CDR2 SYDVKM. This CDR3 reads CASSSTGTRKWYF. CDR3 nucleotide sequence: TGTGCCAGCAGTTCCACCGGGACAAGAAAGTGGTACTTC.

In this sample, this clonotype turned up many times. V gene TRBV29-1 combines with J gene TRBJ2-5; D may be TRBD1 (7 bases). CDR1 is SQVTM, CDR2 ANQGSEA, per germline. The V gene lost 7 bases and the J gene lost 1 base, with 13 bases spanning the gap. The length of the CDR3 is 13 residues. The DNA for the CDR3 is TGCAGCGCCGCGGGACAGACCCAAGAGACCCAGTACTTC. As protein: CSAAGQTQETQYF.

This clonotype was seen many times. The rearrangement joins TRBV28 to TRBJ2-1, with 7 bases aligning to TRBD2. V was clipped by 3 bases and J by 4 bases; unmatched bases: 6. The length of the CDR3 is 15 residues. The V gene's germline CDR1 is MDHEN and CDR2 SYDVKM. Written as DNA, the CDR3 is TGTGCCAGCAGTTTCGGGGGGAACTCATACAATGAGCAGTTCTTC. It encodes CASSFGGNSYNEQFF.

Worth noting for this clonotype: At one boundary the junction diverges from the germline segment, which might be a read error. The J gene is TRBJ1-3, the V gene TRBV11-1; D is unresolved. The germline gives CDR1 SGHAT, CDR2 FQDESV (reference sequence). This CDR3 has 13 residues. The DNA for the CDR3 is TGTGCCGGCAGCTTAGCGCAGGGAAACACCATATATTTT. Amino acids: CAGSLAQGNTIYF.

This clonotype was seen ten or more times. The chain is built from TRBV5-1 and TRBJ2-7; D might be TRBD1 or TRBD2, each matching 5 bases. CDR3 length: 16 residues. Germline assignment: CDR1 SGHRS and CDR2 YFSETQ. Deletions cut 0 bases from V and 3 bases from J, with 16 bases between. The CDR3 protein is CASSLAGRDPLYEQYF. As DNA, the CDR3 is TGCGCCAGCAGCTTGGCCGGTCGGGACCCCCTCTACGAGCAGTACTTC.

This clonotype was counted many times. The CDR3 bases are TGTGCCAGCAGCGAGGGTACACGGGGGCATGCCACTGAAGCTTTCTTT. It codes for CASSEGTRGHATEAFF. The chain links TRBV6-1 to TRBJ1-1; D possibly corresponds to TRBD1 (6 bases). Germline V lookup: CDR1 MNHNS, CDR2 SASEGT. Trimming left V 6 bases short and J 4 bases short, with 21 bases between. The CDR3 covers 16 residues.

The table lists this clonotype with many counts. Here the CDR3 reads CASSEGRIYGYTF. CDR3 nucleotides: TGTGCCAGCAGTGAGGGCAGAATCTATGGCTACACCTTC. This chain joins TRBV6-1 and TRBJ1-2; no firm D call. The CDR3 runs to 13 residues. Trimming left V 3 bases short and J 4 bases short, with 9 bases between. Germline-derived CDR1 and CDR2 are MNHNS and SASEGT.